A selection of T cell receptor beta chains follows, all from one sample in a study of Ad26.COV2.S vaccination and SARS-CoV-2 variants. Repertoires were generated with immunoSEQ multiplex PCR, while TCRdb's copy carries only in-frame clones and drops some. The sample records about 320,000 clones, roughly 90% being singletons. The starting material was peripheral blood, obtained in a trial of Ad26.COV2.S vaccine versus placebo. These receptors originate from a person between 18 and 65 years old who received the Ad26.COV2.S COVID-19 vaccine or a placebo. Both conserved end residues are part of each CDR3. A D gene is named only where the DNA matches it firmly. Rows give clone size only sometimes, using once, few, many, or a class for an expanded clone.

>.|.|TRBV18|TRBJ2-1
TGTGCCAGCTCGATCCCCCCGGGGTCCAATGAGCAGTTCTTC
CASSIPPGSNEQFF
>.|.|TRBV30|TRBJ1-2
TGTGCCTGGACCCCTGGGGATGGCTACACCTTC
CAWTPGDGYTF
>few|.|TRBV6-1|TRBJ1-5
TGTGCCAGCAGTGAAGGAATAGGCAGCAATCAGCCCCAGCATTTT
CASSEGIGSNQPQHF
>.|TRBD1|TRBV9|TRBJ2-2
TGTGCCAGCAGCACGGGACAGGGGAACACCGGGGAGCTGTTTTTT
CASSTGQGNTGELFF
>few|.|TRBV5-6|TRBJ2-3
TGTGCCAGCAGAGGTCTTGAGGGGGACGCAGATACGCAGTATTTT
CASRGLEGDADTQYF
>.|TRBD1|TRBV6-1|TRBJ1-3
TGTGCCAGCAGTGAGAGGGACAGGGTAAACTCTGGAAACACCATATATTTT
CASSERDRVNSGNTIYF
>.|TRBD1|TRBV10-3|TRBJ1-1
TGTGCCATCAGGGGACAGGGGATGAACACTGAAGCTTTCTTT
CAIRGQGMNTEAFF
>.|TRBD1|TRBV19|TRBJ2-7
TGTGCCAGTAGTCCCGGACAGGTCTACGAGCAGTACTTC
CASSPGQVYEQYF
>few|.|TRBV3-1/TRBV3-2|TRBJ1-1
TGTGCCAGCAGCCGCCAAGTAGGGAGCGAAGCTTTCTTT
CASSRQVGSEAFF
>.|TRBD2|TRBV7-2|TRBJ2-3
TGTGCCAGCAGCTCTACTAGCGGGGGGGCATCAGATACGCAGTATTTT
CASSSTSGGASDTQYF
>.|.|TRBV28|TRBJ1-1
TGTGCCAGCAGCTACCCTCTCATCTGGGGGATGAACACTGAAGCTTTCTTT
CASSYPLIWGMNTEAFF
>.|.|TRBV7-3|TRBJ1-2
TGTGCCAGCAGCTTAGGTGGGAGCTATGGCTACACCTTC
CASSLGGSYGYTF
>once|.|TRBV9|TRBJ2-3
TGTGCCAGCAGCGTAGAGGGTATCACCACAGATACGCAGTATTTT
CASSVEGITTDTQYF
>.|.|TRBV5-8|TRBJ1-4
TGTGCCAGCAGCTTTAATCTAGGTCGGCAGGTCGAAAAACTGTTTTTT
CASSFNLGRQVEKLFF
>.|TRBD2|TRBV3-1/TRBV3-2|TRBJ2-7
TGTGCCAGCAGCCAAGATACTAGCGGGGCTCCCTACTACGAGCAGTACTTC
CASSQDTSGAPYYEQYF
>.|TRBD1|TRBV29-1|TRBJ2-3
TGCAGCGGGAGGGGACAGGGAATTAGTGGGACAGATACGCAGTATTTT
CSGRGQGISGTDTQYF
>.|.|TRBV18|TRBJ2-5
TGTGCCAGCTCACCCCGACAGGCCAACCAAGAGACCCAGTACTTC
CASSPRQANQETQYF
>.|.|TRBV29-1|TRBJ1-4
TGCAGCGCCGCACCCGGGACCACTAATGAAAAACTGTTTTTT
CSAAPGTTNEKLFF
>.|.|TRBV27|TRBJ1-2
TGTGCCAGCAGTTTTTTGGACAGATCCTATGGCTACACCTTC
CASSFLDRSYGYTF
>.|TRBD2|TRBV14|TRBJ2-3
TGTGCCAGCAGTCAAGCGGGAGAGGATATAGAGACAGATACGCAGTATTTT
CASSQAGEDIETDTQYF
>.|.|TRBV24-1|TRBJ2-2
TGTGCCACCAGTGATCTCTATGGGGGACTCAAAGGCGGGGAGCTGTTTTTT
CATSDLYGGLKGGELFF
>.|.|TRBV18|TRBJ1-1
TGTGCCAGCTCACCGTTTCAGGAGAACACTGAAGCTTTCTTT
CASSPFQENTEAFF
>.|TRBD1|TRBV4-1|TRBJ1-2
TGCGCCAGCAGCCAATCATCAGGCGGGACAGGGTCGGACTATGGCTACACCTTC
CASSQSSGGTGSDYGYTF
>.|.|TRBV27|TRBJ2-2
TGTGCCAGCAGTTTATGGACCGGGGAGCTGTTTTTT
CASSLWTGELFF
>.|.|TRBV14|TRBJ1-2
TGTGCCAGCAGCCAAGCCCATCTGGGCTATGGCTACACCTTC
CASSQAHLGYGYTF
>.|.|TRBV29-1|TRBJ2-5
TGCAGCGTTGAAGATTTACACGACGAACAAGAGACCCAGTACTTC
CSVEDLHDEQETQYF
>.|TRBD2|TRBV24-1|TRBJ2-5
TGTGCCACCAGTGACTCGGGACTAGGTGGAAAGACCCAGTACTTC
CATSDSGLGGKTQYF
>.|.|TRBV6-1|TRBJ1-5
TGTGCCAGCAGTGTCGAATTAATTGGGGTAGGTAATCAGCCCCAGCATTTT
CASSVELIGVGNQPQHF
>.|.|TRBV5-5|TRBJ1-2
TGTGCCAGCAGCTTTGAGGGGGTGGGAGGCTACACCTTC
CASSFEGVGGYTF
>.|TRBD1|TRBV3-1/TRBV3-2|TRBJ1-1
TGTGCCAGCAGGGGACAGGGGGAGAACACTGAAGCTTTCTTT
CASRGQGENTEAFF
>once|TRBD1|TRBV19|TRBJ1-2
TGTGCCAGTGGACAGGGCAGAGGCTATGGCTACACCTTC
CASGQGRGYGYTF
>.|.|TRBV4-1|TRBJ1-5
TGCGCCAGCAGCCAACTACCCGGCCCTCCGGGGCATCAGCCCCAGCATTTT
CASSQLPGPPGHQPQHF
>.|.|TRBV10-3|TRBJ2-3
TGTGCCATCAGCGACGGCGGACGTACTAGCACAGATACGCAGTATTTT
CAISDGGRTSTDTQYF
>.|.|TRBV6-2/TRBV6-3|TRBJ2-2
TGTGCCAGCAGTTACTCGGCGGGAAGCACCGGGGAGCTGTTTTTT
CASSYSAGSTGELFF
>once|TRBD1|TRBV27|TRBJ2-2
TGTGCCAGCAGGGGGACAGGGAAGACCGGGGAGCTGTTTTTT
CASRGTGKTGELFF
>.|TRBD2|TRBV3-1/TRBV3-2|TRBJ2-5
TGTGCCAGCAGCCAAGAGGGCGGGGGGCCACGAGAGACCCAGTACTTC
CASSQEGGGPRETQYF
>.|.|TRBV11-1|TRBJ1-3
TGTGCCAGCAGCCTCCGCCGCTCTGGAAACACCATATATTTT
CASSLRRSGNTIYF
>.|.|TRBV12-3/TRBV12-4|TRBJ1-1
TGTGCCAGCAGAGTGGGAGGGGGCACTGAAGCTTTCTTT
CASRVGGGTEAFF
>.|.|TRBV9|TRBJ1-1
TGTGCCAGCAGCGAGACAGGCTGGAACACTGAAGCTTTCTTT
CASSETGWNTEAFF